This TCR beta chain emerged from a study of beta chain features in type 1 diabetes. Study-level points and caveats: A greater similarity of naive, central memory and Treg TCRB repertoires was seen among patients than among healthy donors. Any HLA effect on TCRB rearrangement was left unresolved by small sub-analyses.

The trim removed 6 bases at V and 4 bases at J, leaving 3 bases unmatched. This CDR3 region has 15 residues. In germline, CDR1 is MNHEY, CDR2 SVGAGI. Of note for this clone: The target antigen is unknown. The sample contains more than one DNA sequence encoding this CDR3.

The study reverse transcribed the entire isolated RNA, so it sequenced expressed TCRB transcripts. Sequencing used immunoSEQ multiplex PCR; TCRdb keeps in-frame clones, though not all of them. The sample contains around 300,000 clones, 11% of which appear only once. This clonotype was sampled from a woman in her thirties in good health. This chain connects TRBV6-5 to TRBJ2-2, with 12 positions matching TRBD2. The source material was naive CD4+ T cells from blood. The CDR3 here is CASRSLAGGTGELFF. Here the CDR3 DNA reads TGTGCCAGCAGATCACTAGCGGGAGGCACCGGGGAGCTGTTTTTT.